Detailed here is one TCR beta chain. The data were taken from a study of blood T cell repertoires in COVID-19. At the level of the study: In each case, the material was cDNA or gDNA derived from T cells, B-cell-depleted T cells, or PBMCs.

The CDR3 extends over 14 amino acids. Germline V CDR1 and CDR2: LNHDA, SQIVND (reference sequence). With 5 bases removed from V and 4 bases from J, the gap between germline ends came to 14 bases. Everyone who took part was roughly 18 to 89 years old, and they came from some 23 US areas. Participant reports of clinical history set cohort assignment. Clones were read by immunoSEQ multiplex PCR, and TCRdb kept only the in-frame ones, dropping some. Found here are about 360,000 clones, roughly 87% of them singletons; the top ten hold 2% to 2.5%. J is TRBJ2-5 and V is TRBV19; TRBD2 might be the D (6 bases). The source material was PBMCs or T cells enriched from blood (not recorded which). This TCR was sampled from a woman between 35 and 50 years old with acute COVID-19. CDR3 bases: TGTGCCAGTAGTCCGGGCCTCGGGGGAGAGACCCAGTACTTC. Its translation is CASSPGLGGETQYF.